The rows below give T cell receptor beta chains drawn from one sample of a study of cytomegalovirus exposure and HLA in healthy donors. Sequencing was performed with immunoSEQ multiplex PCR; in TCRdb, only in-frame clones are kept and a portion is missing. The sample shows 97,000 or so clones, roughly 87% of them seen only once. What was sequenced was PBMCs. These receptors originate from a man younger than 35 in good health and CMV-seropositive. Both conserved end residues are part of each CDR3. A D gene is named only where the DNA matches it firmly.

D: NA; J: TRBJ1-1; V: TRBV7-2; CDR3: CASKRPVGGTEAFF; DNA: TGTGCCAGCAAGCGCCCGGTGGGTGGAACTGAAGCTTTCTTT
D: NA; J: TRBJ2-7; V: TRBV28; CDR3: CASSPGVHYEQYF; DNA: TGTGCCAGCAGTCCGGGGGTACACTACGAGCAGTACTTC
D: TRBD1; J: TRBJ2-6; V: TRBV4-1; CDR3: CASSQRQGSSGANVLTF; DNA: TGCGCCAGCAGTCAGAGACAGGGGTCCTCTGGGGCCAACGTCCTGACTTTC
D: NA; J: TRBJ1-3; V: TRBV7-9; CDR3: CASSFYRPGAGNTIYF; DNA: TGTGCCAGCAGCTTTTACAGGCCAGGCGCTGGAAACACCATATATTTT
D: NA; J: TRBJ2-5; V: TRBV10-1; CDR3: CASSESETQYF; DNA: TGCGCCAGCAGTGAATCTGAGACCCAGTACTTC
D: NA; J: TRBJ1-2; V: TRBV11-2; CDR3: CASSLGAFGYTF; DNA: TGTGCCAGCAGCTTAGGGGCTTTCGGCTACACCTTC
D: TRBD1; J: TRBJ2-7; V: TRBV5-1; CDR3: CASSSGTGPYEQYF; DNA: TGCGCCAGCAGCTCCGGGACAGGCCCGTACGAGCAGTACTTC
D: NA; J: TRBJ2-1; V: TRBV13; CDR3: CASRRTGVHNEQFF; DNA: TGTGCCAGCCGGCGGACTGGGGTCCACAATGAGCAGTTCTTC
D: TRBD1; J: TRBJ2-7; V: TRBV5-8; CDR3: CASSLGTGTNEQYF; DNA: TGTGCCAGCAGCTTAGGGACAGGGACTAACGAGCAGTACTTC
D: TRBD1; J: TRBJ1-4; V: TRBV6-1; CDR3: CASSTRQGKEKLFF; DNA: TGTGCCAGCAGTACCCGACAGGGGAAGGAAAAACTGTTTTTT